This TCR beta chain was documented in a study of T cells in Graves' hyperthyroidism and ophthalmopathy. Per germline, CDR1 SQVTM and CDR2 ANQGSEA. V lost 0 bases and J 6 bases, leaving 6 bases between the germline ends. The CDR3 totals 11 residues. Newly diagnosed hyperthyroidism, duration under 2 months, in patients aged 18 to 65. Orbital computed tomography, thyroid ultrasound, serum thyroxine and TRAb, and clinical symptoms together informed the diagnoses. The PBMCs were taken from 10 ml of fresh peripheral blood. From RNA transcripts, TCR beta CDR3 regions were amplified. The primer set for the first-round RT-PCR of the TCR CDR3 was HTBI. TCRdb reprocessed the multiplex PCR reads with MiXCR, giving one entry per CDR3 protein. Here the sample spans 450,000 to 650,000 distinct CDR3 sequences, about 20% being singletons.

Sample: blood. The origin of this receptor is a man aged 18 to 29 with Graves' hyperthyroidism. The V gene is TRBV29-1, the J gene TRBJ2-7; no clear D gene. As DNA, the CDR3 is TGCAGCGTTGAAGAGGGGTTCGAGCAGTACTTC. This gives the protein CSVEEGFEQYF.